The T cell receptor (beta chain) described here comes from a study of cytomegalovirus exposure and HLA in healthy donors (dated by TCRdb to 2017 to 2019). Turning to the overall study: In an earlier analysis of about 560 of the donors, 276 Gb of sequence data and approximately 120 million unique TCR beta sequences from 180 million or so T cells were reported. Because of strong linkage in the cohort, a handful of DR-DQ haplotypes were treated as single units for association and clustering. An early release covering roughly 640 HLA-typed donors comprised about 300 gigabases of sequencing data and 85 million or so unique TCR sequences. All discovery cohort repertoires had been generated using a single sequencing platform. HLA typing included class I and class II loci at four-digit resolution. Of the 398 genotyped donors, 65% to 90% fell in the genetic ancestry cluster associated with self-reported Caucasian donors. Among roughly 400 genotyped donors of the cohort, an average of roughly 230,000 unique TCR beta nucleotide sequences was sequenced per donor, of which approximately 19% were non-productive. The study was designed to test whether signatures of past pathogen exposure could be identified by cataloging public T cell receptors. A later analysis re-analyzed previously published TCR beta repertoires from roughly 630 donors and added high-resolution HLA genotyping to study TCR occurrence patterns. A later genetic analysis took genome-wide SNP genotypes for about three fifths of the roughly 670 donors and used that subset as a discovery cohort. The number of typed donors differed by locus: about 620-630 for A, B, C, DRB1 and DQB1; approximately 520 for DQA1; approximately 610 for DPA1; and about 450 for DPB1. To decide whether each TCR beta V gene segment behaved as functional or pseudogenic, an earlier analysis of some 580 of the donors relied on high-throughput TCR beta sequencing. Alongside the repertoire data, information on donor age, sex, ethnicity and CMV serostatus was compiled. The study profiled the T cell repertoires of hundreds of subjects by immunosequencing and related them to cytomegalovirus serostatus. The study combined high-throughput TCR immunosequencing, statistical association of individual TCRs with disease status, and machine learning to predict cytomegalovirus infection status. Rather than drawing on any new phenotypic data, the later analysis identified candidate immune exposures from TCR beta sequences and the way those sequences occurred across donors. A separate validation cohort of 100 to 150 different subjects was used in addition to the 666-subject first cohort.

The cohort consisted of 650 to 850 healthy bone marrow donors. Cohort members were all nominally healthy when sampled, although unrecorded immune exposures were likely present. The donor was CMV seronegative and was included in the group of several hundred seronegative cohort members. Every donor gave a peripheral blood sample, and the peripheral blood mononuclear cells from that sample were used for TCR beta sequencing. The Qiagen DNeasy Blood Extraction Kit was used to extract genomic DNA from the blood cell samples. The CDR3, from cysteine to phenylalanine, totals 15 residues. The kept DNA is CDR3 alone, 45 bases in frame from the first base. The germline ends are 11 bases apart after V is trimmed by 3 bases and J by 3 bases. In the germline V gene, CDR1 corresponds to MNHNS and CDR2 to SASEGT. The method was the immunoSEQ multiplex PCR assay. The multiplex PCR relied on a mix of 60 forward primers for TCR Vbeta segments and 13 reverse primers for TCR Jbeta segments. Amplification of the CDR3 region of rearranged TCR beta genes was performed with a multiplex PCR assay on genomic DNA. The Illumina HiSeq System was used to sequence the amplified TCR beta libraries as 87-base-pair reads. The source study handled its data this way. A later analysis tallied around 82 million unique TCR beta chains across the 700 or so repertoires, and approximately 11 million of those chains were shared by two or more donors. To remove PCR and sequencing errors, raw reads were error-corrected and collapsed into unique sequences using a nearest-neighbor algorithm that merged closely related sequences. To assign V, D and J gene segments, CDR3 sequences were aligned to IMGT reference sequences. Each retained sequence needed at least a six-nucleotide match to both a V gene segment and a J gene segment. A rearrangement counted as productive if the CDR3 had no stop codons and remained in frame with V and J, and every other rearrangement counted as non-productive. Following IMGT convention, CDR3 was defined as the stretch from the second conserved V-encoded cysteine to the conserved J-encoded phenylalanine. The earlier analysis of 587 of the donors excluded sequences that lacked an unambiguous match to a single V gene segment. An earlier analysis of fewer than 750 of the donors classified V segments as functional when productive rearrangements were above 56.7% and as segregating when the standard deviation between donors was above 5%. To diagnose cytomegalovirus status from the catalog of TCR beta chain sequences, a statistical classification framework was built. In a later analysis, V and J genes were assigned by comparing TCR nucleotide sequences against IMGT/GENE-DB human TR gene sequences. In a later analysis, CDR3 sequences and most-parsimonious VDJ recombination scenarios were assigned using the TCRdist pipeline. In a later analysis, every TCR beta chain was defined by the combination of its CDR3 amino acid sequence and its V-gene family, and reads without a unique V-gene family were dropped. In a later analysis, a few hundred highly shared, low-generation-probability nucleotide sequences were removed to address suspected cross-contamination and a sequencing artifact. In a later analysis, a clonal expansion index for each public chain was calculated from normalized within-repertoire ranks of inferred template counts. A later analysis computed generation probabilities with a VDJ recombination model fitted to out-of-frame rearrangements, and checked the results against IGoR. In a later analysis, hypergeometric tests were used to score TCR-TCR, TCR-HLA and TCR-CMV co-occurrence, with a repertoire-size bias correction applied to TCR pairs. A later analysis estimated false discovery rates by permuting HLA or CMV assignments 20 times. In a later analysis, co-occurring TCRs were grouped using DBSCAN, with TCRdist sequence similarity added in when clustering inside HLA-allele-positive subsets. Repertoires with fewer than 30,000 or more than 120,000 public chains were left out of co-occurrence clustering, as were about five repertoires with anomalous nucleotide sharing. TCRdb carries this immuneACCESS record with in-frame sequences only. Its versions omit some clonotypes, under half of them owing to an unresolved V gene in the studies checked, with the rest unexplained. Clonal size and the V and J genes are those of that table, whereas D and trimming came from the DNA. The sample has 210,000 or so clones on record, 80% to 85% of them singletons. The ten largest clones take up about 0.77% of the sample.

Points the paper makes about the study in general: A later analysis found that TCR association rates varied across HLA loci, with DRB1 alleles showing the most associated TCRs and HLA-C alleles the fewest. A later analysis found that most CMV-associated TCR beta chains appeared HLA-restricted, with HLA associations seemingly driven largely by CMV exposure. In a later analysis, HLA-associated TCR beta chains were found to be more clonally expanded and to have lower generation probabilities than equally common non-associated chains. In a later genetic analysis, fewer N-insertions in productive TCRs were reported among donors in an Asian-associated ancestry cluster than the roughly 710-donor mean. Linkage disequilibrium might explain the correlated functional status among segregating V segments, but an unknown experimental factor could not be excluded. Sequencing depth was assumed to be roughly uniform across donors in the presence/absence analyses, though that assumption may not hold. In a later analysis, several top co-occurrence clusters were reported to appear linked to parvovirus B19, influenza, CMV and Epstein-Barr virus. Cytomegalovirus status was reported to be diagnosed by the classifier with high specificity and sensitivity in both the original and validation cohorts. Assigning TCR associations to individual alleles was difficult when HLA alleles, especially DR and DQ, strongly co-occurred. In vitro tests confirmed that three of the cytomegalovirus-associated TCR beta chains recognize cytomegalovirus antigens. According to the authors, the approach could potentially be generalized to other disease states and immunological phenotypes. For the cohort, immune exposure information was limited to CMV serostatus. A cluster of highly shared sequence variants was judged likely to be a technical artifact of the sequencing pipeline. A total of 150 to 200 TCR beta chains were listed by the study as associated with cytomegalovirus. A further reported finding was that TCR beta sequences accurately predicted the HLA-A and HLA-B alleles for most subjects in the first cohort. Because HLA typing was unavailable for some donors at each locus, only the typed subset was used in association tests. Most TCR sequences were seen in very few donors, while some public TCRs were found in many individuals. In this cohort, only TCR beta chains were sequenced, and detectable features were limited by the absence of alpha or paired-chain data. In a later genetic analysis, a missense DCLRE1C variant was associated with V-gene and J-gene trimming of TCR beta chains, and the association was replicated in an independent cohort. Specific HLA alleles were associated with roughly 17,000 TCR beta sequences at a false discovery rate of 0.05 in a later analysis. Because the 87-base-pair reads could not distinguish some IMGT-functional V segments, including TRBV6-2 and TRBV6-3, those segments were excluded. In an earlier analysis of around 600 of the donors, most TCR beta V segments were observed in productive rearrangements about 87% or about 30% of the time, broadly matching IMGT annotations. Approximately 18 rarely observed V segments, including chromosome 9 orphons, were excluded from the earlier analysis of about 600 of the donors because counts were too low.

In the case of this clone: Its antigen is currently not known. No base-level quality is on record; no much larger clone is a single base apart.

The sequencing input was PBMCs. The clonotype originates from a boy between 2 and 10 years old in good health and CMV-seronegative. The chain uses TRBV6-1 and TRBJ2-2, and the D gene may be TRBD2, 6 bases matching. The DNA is TGTGCCAGCAGTGATGAGCGGGCACACACCGGGGAGCTGTTTTTT. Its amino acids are CASSDERAHTGELFF.